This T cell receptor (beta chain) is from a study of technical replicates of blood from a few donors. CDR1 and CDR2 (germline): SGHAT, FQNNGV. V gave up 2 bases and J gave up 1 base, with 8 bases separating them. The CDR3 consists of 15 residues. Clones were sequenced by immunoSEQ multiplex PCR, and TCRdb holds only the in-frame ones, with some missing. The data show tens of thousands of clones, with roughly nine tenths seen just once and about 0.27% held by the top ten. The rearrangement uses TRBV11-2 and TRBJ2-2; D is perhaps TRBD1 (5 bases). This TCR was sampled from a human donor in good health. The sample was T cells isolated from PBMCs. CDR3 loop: CASSLKTVNTGELFF. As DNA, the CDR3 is TGTGCCAGCAGCTTAAAGACAGTGAACACCGGGGAGCTGTTTTTT.